This T cell receptor (beta chain) was observed in a study of PD-L1 blockade in urothelial cancer. Study as a whole: Patients' atezolizumab regimen, 1,200 mg intravenously every 3 weeks, began in the mid-2010s. The median number of T cells present in blood samples was some 140,000.

Data came from immunoSEQ multiplex PCR; TCRdb stores just in-frame clones and leaves some out. In the table there are under 100,000 clones, about 90% of which are singletons. As for time point: pretreatment peripheral blood. The trim removed 4 bases at V and 5 bases at J, leaving 12 bases unmatched. CDR3 length: 16 residues. Germline V gene sequence: CDR1 SGHRS, CDR2 YFSETQ. This sample comprised PBMCs, obtained around atezolizumab (anti-PD-L1) treatment. The origin of this receptor is a man between 60 and 70 years old with urothelial cancer. This chain uses TRBV5-1 with TRBJ2-1, with 7 bases that match TRBD2. CDR3 loop: CASSLSGTTSNNEQFF. CDR3 in DNA: TGCGCCAGCAGCCTTTCCGGGACTACCTCTAACAATGAGCAGTTCTTC.